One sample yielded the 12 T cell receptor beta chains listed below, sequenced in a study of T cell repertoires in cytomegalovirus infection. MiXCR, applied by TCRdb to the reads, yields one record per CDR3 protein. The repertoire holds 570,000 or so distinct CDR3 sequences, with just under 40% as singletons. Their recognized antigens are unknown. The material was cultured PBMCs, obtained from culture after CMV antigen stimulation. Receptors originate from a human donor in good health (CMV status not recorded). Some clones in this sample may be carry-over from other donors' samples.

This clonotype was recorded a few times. As DNA, the CDR3 is TGTGCTAGTGGTTTGACGGGCCTCGACGGTGGCTACACCTTC. Its translation: CASGLTGLDGGYTF. The chain links TRBV12-5 to TRBJ1-2; D uncertain. Germline loops: CDR1 LGHNT, CDR2 FRNRAP. This CDR3 comprises 14 residues. Trimming left V 2 bases short and J 7 bases short, with 14 bases between.

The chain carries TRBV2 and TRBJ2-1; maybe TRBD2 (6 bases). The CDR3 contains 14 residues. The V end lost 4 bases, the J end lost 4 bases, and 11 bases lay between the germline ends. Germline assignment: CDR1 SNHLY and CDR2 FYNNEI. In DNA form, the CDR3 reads TGTGCCAGCAGTGGGGGGGAAACGTACAATGAGCAGTTCTTC. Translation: CASSGGETYNEQFF.

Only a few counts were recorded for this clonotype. The CDR3 DNA is TGTGCCAGCAGCTTAGCATTACGTAGCTACGAGCAGTACTTC. Encoded protein: CASSLALRSYEQYF. This chain uses TRBV7-6 with TRBJ2-7; D is unclear. The germline V gene has CDR1 SGHVS and CDR2 FNYEAQ. The CDR3 sequence is 14 residues long. V lost 0 bases, J lost 3 bases, and 9 bases lay in between.

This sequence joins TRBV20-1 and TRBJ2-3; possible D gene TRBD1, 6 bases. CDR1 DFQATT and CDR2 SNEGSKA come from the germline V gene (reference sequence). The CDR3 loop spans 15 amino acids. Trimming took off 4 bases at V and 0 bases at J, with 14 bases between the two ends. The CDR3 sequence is CSATNRQASTDTQYF. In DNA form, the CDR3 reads TGCAGTGCTACTAATCGACAGGCTAGCACAGATACGCAGTATTTT.

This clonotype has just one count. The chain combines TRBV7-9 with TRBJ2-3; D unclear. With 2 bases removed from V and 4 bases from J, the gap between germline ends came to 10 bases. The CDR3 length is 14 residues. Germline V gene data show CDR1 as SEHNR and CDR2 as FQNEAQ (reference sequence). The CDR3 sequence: CASSLSLGSDTQYF. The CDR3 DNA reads TGTGCCAGCAGCTTAAGTCTAGGATCAGATACGCAGTATTTT.

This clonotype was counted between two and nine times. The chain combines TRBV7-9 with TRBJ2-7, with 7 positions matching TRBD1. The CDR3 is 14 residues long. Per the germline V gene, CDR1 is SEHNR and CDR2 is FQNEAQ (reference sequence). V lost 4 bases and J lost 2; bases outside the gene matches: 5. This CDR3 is CASSSTGQTYEQYF. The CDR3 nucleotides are TGTGCCAGCAGCTCAACGGGACAGACCTACGAGCAGTACTTC.

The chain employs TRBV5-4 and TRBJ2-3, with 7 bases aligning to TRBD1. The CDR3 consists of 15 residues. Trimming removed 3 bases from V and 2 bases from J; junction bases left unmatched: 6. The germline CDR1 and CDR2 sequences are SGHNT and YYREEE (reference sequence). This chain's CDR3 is CASSSGTESTDTQYF. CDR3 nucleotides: TGTGCCAGCAGCTCCGGGACAGAGTCCACAGATACGCAGTATTTT.

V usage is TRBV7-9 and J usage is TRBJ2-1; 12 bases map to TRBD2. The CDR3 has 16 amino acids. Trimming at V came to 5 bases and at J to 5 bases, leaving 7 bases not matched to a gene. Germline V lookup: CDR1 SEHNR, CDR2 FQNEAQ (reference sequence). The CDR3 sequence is CASSPTSGGPNNEQFF. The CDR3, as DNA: TGTGCCAGCAGCCCCACTAGCGGGGGGCCAAACAATGAGCAGTTCTTC.

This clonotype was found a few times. The DNA for the CDR3 is TGTGCCAGCAGCCGGGGACACGGAAGTGGCTACACCTTC. It translates to CASSRGHGSGYTF. The chain links TRBV7-2 to TRBJ1-2, with a tentative D call TRBD1 (6 bases). The germline V gene encodes CDR1 SGHTA and CDR2 FQGNSA. V lost 5 bases to trimming and J lost 7 bases, with 14 bases between them. The CDR3 runs to 13 residues.

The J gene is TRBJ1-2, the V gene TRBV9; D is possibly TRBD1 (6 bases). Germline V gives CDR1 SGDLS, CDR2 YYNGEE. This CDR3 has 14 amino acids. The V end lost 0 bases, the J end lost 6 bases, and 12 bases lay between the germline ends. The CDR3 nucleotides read TGTGCCAGCAGCGTAGCTACCCCAGGGGATGGCTACACCTTC. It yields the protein CASSVATPGDGYTF.

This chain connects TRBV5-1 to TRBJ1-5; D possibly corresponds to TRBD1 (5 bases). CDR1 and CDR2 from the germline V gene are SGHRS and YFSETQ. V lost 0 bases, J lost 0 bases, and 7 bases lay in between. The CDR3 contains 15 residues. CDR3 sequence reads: CASSLEGFSNQPQHF. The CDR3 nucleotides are TGCGCCAGCAGCTTGGAGGGGTTTAGCAATCAGCCCCAGCATTTT. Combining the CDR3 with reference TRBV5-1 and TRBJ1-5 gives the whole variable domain KAGVTQTPRYLIKTRGQQVTLSCSPISGHRSVSWYQQTPGQGLQFLFEYFSETQRNKGNFPGRFSGRQFSNSRSEMNVSTLELGDSALYLCASSLEGFSNQPQHFGDGTRLSIL.

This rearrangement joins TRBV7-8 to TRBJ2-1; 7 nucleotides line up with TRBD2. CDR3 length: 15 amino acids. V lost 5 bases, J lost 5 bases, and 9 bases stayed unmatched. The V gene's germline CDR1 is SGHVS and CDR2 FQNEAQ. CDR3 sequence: CASSPDWGGHNEQFF. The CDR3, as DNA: TGTGCCAGCAGCCCGGACTGGGGGGGACACAATGAGCAGTTCTTC.